This TCR beta chain stems from a study of blood T cells in healthy people across ages. The J segment lost 6 bases and the V segment lost 9 bases, leaving 7 bases of the junction unmatched. CDR3 length: 13 amino acids. The germline V gene encodes CDR1 MDHEN and CDR2 SYDVKM. Alongside a J-beta primer mix, a sample-barcoded 5' primer served in a second PCR lasting about 6 to 11 cycles. TCRdb redid the calling of the 5' RACE reads with MiXCR, one entry per CDR3 protein. Of some 780,000 distinct CDR3 sequences listed, approximately 60% are singletons. A few counts support this clonotype. The sample consisted of blood. The chain recombines TRBV28 with TRBJ1-2, with TRBD1 matching 10 bases. This clonotype originated in a man aged 35-49 years in good health. CDR3 in amino acids: CASTADRGNGYTF. CDR3 DNA sequence: TGTGCCAGTACTGCGGACAGGGGGAATGGCTACACCTTC.